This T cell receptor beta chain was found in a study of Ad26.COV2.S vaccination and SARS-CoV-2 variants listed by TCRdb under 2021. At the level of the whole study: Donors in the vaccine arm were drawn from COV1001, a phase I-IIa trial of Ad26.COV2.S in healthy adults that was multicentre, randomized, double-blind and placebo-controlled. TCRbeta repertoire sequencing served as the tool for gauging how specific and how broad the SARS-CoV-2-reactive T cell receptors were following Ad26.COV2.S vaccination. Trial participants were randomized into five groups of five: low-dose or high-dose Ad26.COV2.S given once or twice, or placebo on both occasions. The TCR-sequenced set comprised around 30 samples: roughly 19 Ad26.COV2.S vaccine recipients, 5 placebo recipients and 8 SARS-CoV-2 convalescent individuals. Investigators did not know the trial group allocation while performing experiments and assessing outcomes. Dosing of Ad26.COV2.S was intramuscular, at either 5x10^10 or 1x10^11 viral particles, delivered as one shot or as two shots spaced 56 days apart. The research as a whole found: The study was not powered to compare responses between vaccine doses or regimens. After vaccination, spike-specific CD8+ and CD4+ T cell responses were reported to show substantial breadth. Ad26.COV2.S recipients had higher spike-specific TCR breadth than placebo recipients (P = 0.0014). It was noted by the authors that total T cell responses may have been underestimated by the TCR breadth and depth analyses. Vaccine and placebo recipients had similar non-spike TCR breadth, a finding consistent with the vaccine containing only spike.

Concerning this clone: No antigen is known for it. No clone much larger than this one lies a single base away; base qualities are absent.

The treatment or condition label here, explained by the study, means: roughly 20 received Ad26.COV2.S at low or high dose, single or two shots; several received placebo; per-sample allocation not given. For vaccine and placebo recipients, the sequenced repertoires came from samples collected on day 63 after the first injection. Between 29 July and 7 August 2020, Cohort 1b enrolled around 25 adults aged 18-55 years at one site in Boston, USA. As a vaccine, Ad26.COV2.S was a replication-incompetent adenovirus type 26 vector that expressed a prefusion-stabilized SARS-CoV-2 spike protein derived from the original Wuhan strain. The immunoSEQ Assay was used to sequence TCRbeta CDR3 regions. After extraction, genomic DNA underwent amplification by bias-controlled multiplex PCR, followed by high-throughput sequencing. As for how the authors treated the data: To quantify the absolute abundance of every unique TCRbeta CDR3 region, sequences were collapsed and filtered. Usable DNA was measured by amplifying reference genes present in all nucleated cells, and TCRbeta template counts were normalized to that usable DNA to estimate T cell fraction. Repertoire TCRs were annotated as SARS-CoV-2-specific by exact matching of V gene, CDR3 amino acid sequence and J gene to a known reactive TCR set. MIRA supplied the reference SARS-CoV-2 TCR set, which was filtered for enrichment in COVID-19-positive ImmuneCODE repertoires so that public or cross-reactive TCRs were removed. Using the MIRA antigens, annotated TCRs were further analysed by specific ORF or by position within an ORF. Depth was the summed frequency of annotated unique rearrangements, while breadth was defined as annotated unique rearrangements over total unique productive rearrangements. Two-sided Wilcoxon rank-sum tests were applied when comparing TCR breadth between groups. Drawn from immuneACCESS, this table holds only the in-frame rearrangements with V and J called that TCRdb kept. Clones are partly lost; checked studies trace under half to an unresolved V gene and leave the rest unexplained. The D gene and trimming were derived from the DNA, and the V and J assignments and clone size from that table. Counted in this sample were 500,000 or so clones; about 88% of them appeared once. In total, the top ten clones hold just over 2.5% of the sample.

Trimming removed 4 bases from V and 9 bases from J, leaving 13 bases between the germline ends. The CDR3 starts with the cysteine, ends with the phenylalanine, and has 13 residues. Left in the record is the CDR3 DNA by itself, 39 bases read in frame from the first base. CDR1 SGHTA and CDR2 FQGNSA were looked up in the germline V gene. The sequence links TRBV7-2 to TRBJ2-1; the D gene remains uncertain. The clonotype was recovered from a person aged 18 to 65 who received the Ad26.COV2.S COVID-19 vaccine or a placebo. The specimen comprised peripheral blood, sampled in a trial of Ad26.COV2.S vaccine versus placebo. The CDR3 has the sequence CASSSSQAGEQFF. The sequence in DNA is TGTGCCAGCAGCTCCTCCCAGGCCGGTGAGCAGTTCTTC.